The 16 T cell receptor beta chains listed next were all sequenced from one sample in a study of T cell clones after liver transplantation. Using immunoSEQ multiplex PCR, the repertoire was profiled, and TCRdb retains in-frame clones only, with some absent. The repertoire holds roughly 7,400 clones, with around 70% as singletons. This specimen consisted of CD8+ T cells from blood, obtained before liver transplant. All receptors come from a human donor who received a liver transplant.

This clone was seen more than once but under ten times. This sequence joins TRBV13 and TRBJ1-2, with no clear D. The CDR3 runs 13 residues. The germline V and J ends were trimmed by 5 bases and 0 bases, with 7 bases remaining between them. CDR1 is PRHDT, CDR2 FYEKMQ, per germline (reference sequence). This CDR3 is CASSRLANYGYTF. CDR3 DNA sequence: TGTGCCAGCAGCCGATTGGCTAACTATGGCTACACCTTC.

The CDR3 loop is CASSMGGQFEKLFF. For the CDR3, the DNA is TGTGCCAGTAGTATGGGGGGACAGTTTGAAAAACTGTTTTTT. The V call is TRBV19, the J call TRBJ1-4, with 7 nucleotides matching TRBD1. CDR1 is LNHDA and CDR2 is SQIVND in the germline V gene (reference sequence). The CDR3 extends over 14 amino acids. Trimming took 3 bases from V and 7 from J; bases not matched to a gene: 5.

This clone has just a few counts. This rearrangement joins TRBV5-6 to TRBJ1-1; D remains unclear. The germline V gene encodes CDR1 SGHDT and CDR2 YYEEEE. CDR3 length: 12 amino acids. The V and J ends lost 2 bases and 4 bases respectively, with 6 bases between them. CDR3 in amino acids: CASSFIATEAFF. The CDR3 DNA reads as TGTGCCAGCAGCTTTATAGCCACTGAAGCTTTCTTT.

The DNA of the CDR3 is TGTGCCAGCAGCTTGGATGTAGCGATAGCGCAGTACTTC. This encodes CASSLDVAIAQYF. This chain joins TRBV5-5 and TRBJ2-7; tentatively, D is TRBD2 (5 bases). This CDR3 comprises 13 residues. The V end was cut by 0 bases, the J end by 9 bases, with 13 bases between. Germline CDR1 SGHKS, CDR2 YYEKEE (reference sequence).

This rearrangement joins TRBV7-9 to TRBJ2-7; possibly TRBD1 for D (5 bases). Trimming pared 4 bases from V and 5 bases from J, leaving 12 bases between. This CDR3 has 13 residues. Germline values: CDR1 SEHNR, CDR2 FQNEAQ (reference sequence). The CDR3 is CASSWGFLNEQYF. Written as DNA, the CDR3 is TGTGCCAGCAGCTGGGGCTTCTTGAACGAGCAGTACTTC.

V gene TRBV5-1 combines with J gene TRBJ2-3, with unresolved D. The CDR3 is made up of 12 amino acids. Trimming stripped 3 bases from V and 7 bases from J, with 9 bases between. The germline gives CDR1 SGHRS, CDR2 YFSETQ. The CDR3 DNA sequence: TGCGCCAGCAGCTCCAGTCAGTATACGCAGTATTTT. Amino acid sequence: CASSSSQYTQYF.

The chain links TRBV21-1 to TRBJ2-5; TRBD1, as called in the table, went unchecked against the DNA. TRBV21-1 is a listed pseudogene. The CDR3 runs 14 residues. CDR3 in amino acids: CASRKRQGRETQYF. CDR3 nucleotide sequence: TGTGCCAGCCGGAAAAGACAGGGGCGAGAGACCCAGTACTTC.

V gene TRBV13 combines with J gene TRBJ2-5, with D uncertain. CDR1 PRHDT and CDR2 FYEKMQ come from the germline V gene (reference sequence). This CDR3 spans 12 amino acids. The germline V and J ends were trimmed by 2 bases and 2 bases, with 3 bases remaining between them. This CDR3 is CASSLPQETQYF. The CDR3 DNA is TGTGCCAGCAGCTTACCTCAAGAGACCCAGTACTTC.

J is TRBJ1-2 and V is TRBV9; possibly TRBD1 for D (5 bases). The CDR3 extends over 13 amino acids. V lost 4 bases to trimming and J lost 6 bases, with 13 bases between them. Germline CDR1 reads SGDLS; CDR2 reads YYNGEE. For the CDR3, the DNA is TGTGCCAGCAGCAGCCCGGCGGGGGATGGCTACACCTTC. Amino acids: CASSSPAGDGYTF. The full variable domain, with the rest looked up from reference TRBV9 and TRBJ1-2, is DSGVTQTPKHLITATGQRVTLRCSPRSGDLSVYWYQQSLDQGLQFLIQYYNGEERAKGNILERFSAQQFPDLHSELNLSSLELGDSALYFCASSSPAGDGYTFGSGTRLTVV.

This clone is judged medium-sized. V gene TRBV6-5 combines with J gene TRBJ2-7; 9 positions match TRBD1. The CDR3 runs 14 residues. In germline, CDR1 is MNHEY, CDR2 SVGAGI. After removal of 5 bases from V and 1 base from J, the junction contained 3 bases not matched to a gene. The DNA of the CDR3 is TGTGCCAGCAGTCCCGGGACAGGGTCCTACGAGCAGTACGTC. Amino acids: CASSPGTGSYEQYV.

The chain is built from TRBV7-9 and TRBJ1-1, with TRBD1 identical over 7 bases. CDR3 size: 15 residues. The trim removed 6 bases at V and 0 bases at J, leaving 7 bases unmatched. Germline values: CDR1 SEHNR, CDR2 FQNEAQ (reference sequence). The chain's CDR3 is CASSLQGGMNTEAFF. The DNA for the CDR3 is TGTGCCAGCAGTCTTCAGGGGGGAATGAACACTGAAGCTTTCTTT.

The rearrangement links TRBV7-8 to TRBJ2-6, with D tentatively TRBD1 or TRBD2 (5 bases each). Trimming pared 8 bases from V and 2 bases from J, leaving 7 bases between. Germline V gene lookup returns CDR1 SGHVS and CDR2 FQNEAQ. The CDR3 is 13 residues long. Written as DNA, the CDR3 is TGTGCCAGCGGGGGTCCTGGGGCCAACGTCCTGACTTTC. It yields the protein CASGGPGANVLTF.

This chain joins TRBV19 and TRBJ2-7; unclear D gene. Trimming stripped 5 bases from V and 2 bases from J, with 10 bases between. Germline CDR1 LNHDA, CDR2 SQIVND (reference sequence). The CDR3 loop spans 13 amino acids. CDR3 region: CASSSTSAYEQYF. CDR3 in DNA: TGTGCCAGTAGTTCCACCTCAGCCTACGAGCAGTACTTC.

CDR3 region: CASSRGTGDTGELFF. CDR3 bases: TGTGCCAGCAGCCGGGGGACAGGGGACACCGGGGAGCTGTTTTTT. This rearrangement joins TRBV7-9 to TRBJ2-2; TRBD1 agrees at 10 bases. This CDR3 is built from 15 residues. V shed 5 bases, J shed 3 bases, and the junction held 3 bases outside the gene matches. Germline V gene lookup returns CDR1 SEHNR and CDR2 FQNEAQ (reference sequence).

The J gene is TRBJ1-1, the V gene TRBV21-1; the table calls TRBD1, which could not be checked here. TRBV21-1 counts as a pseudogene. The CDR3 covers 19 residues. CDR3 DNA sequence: TGTGCCAGCAGCGTCCCGGGACAGGGGCCCGGCAGAGGGAACACTGAAGCTTTCTTT. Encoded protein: CASSVPGQGPGRGNTEAFF.

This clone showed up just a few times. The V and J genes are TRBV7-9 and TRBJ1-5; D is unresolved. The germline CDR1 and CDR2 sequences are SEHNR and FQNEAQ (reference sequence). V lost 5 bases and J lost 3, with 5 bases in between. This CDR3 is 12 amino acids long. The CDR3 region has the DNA TGTGCCAGCAGCCAGGACAATCAGCCCCAGCATTTT. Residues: CASSQDNQPQHF.